Each of the 8 T cell receptor beta chains below was sequenced from the same sample in a study of T cell responses to AZD1222 COVID-19 vaccine (dated by TCRdb to about 2021). Library method: the immunoSEQ multiplex PCR assay. Here the immuneACCESS table is served through TCRdb, limited to in-frame sequences with V and J called. Missing clones are a known gap in these copies; in checked studies unresolved V genes cover under half, and the rest lacks a known reason. This sample holds 120,000 or so clones; approximately 91% were observed only once. The ten largest clones add up to around a quarter of the sample. Read against the paper, the sample's time point label means: baseline before first vaccination. The material sequenced was peripheral blood, taken on day 0 of AZD1222 vaccination. The source is an adult in good health.

This rearrangement joins TRBV6-5 to TRBJ1-2; D may be TRBD1 (6 bases). The germline gives CDR1 MNHEY, CDR2 SVGAGI. The CDR3 runs 11 residues. Deletions cut 5 bases from V and 8 bases from J, with 9 bases between. CDR3 sequence reads: CASSPGAGYTF. The CDR3 DNA reads TGTGCCAGCAGTCCAGGGGCGGGCTACACCTTC.

The chain is built from TRBV6-5 and TRBJ1-5; D gene unclear. The germline V and J ends were trimmed by 6 bases and 3 bases, with 15 bases remaining between them. Looked up from germline, CDR1 is MNHEY and CDR2 is SVGAGI. The CDR3 covers 15 residues. The CDR3 reads CASSASGVFNQPQHF. The CDR3 nucleotides read TGTGCCAGCAGCGCATCCGGGGTCTTCAATCAGCCCCAGCATTTT.

V and J are TRBV10-3 and TRBJ2-5, with TRBD1 as a possible D gene (6 bases). Germline CDR1 and CDR2: ENHRY and SYGVKD. CDR3 length equals 14 residues. The V end was cut by 2 bases, the J end by 4 bases, with 11 bases between. CDR3: CAISEGQLRETQYF. DNA for the CDR3: TGTGCCATCAGTGAGGGACAGTTGAGAGAGACCCAGTACTTC.

J is TRBJ2-7 and V is TRBV6-5, with 14 bases lining up with TRBD2. Germline-derived CDR1 and CDR2 are MNHEY and SVGAGI. V lost 6 bases to trimming and J lost 3 bases; unmatched junction nucleotides: 4. The CDR3 is 15 residues long. CDR3 in amino acids: CASRRGTSGSYEQYF. The CDR3 DNA is TGTGCCAGCAGACGAGGGACTAGCGGGAGCTACGAGCAGTACTTC.

This sequence joins TRBV19 and TRBJ1-6; 7 bases agree with TRBD1. Germline CDR1 reads LNHDA; CDR2 reads SQIVND (reference sequence). The CDR3 is 14 amino acids. The V gene end was trimmed by 0 bases and the J gene end by 9 bases; junction bases not matched to a gene: 2. Here the CDR3 DNA reads TGTGCCAGTAGTATAGACGCAGGGGGTTCACCCCTCCACTTT. This gives the protein CASSIDAGGSPLHF.

The V and J genes are TRBV5-1 and TRBJ2-5; D unresolved. Trimming stripped 0 bases from V and 5 bases from J, with 8 bases between. This CDR3 comprises 13 residues. The germline gives CDR1 SGHRS, CDR2 YFSETQ. The chain's CDR3 is CASSLEGPETQYF. The CDR3 nucleotides are TGCGCCAGCAGCTTGGAAGGGCCGGAGACCCAGTACTTC.

The V and J genes are TRBV18 and TRBJ1-2; weak D call: TRBD1 (6 bases). Germline CDR1 KGHSH, CDR2 LQKENI. Trimming pared 4 bases from V and 8 bases from J, leaving 11 bases between. The CDR3 runs 12 residues. CDR3 in DNA: TGTGCCAGCTCACTATCAGGGGACGGCTACACCTTC. It yields the protein CASSLSGDGYTF.

This chain joins TRBV3-1 (or the pseudogene TRBV3-2) and TRBJ2-5; maybe TRBD2 (6 bases). CDR1 and CDR2 from the germline V gene are LGHDT and YNNKEL (reference sequence). The V end was cut by 4 bases, the J end by 1 base, with 13 bases between. CDR3 length equals 15 residues. Here the CDR3 reads CASSLVAVLQETQYF. Here the CDR3 DNA reads TGTGCCAGCAGCCTCGTAGCGGTACTCCAAGAGACCCAGTACTTC.